A selection of T cell receptor beta chains follows, all from one sample in a study of shared clonotypes between healthy human individuals. The repertoire was sequenced with immunoSEQ multiplex PCR; TCRdb's copy has only in-frame clones and lacks some. The table has about 1,900,000 clones, over 85% seen once; the top ten hold approximately 1.2%. The sequencing input was naive CD8+ T cells sorted from blood. The receptors derive from a man aged 18 to 30 in good health. The CDR3 runs from the conserved cysteine through the conserved F or W. A D gene is named only where the DNA matches it firmly. Not every row has a clone size; where given, it reads once, few, many or a size class.

v_gene: TRBV4-3; abundance: -; d_gene: -; j_gene: TRBJ2-7; CDR3nt: TGCGCCAGCAGCCAAGAAGACGGGTCCTACGAGCAGTACTTC; CDR3aa: CASSQEDGSYEQYF
v_gene: TRBV5-6; abundance: -; d_gene: -; j_gene: TRBJ1-1; CDR3nt: TGTGCCAGCAGCTTGGTAGGGCCGGGGAACACTGAAGCTTTCTTT; CDR3aa: CASSLVGPGNTEAFF
v_gene: TRBV28; abundance: -; d_gene: -; j_gene: TRBJ2-6; CDR3nt: TGTGCCAGCAGCCAGAACCGTCGCTCTGGGGCCAACGTCCTGACTTTC; CDR3aa: CASSQNRRSGANVLTF
v_gene: TRBV6-1; abundance: -; d_gene: TRBD1; j_gene: TRBJ2-7; CDR3nt: TGTGCCAGCAGAGACAGGGGCGCCTACGAGCAGTACTTC; CDR3aa: CASRDRGAYEQYF
v_gene: TRBV30; abundance: -; d_gene: -; j_gene: TRBJ2-2; CDR3nt: TGTGCCTGGGGTAACACCGGGGAGCTGTTTTTT; CDR3aa: CAWGNTGELFF
v_gene: TRBV6-6; abundance: -; d_gene: -; j_gene: TRBJ2-1; CDR3nt: TGTGCCAGCAGTTACACCTCTGGGGATTACAATGAGCAGTTCTTC; CDR3aa: CASSYTSGDYNEQFF
v_gene: TRBV28; abundance: -; d_gene: -; j_gene: TRBJ1-4; CDR3nt: TGTGCCAGCAGGACAGTTATGGATGAAAAACTGTTTTTT; CDR3aa: CASRTVMDEKLFF
v_gene: TRBV5-1; abundance: -; d_gene: -; j_gene: TRBJ1-1; CDR3nt: TGCGCCAGCAGCTTGTGGGGCGGCACTGAAGCTTTCTTT; CDR3aa: CASSLWGGTEAFF
v_gene: TRBV29-1; abundance: -; d_gene: -; j_gene: TRBJ2-3; CDR3nt: TGCAGCGTGAACTCAGATACGCAGTATTTT; CDR3aa: CSVNSDTQYF
v_gene: TRBV19; abundance: -; d_gene: TRBD1; j_gene: TRBJ1-2; CDR3nt: TGTGCCAGTAGTATAGCTTCAGGACAGGATTCGTATGGCTACACCTTC; CDR3aa: CASSIASGQDSYGYTF
v_gene: TRBV9; abundance: -; d_gene: -; j_gene: TRBJ2-7; CDR3nt: TGTGCCAGCAGCGTAGGGTCAGGGGAGAACGACGAGCAGTACTTC; CDR3aa: CASSVGSGENDEQYF
v_gene: TRBV5-8; abundance: -; d_gene: -; j_gene: TRBJ1-1; CDR3nt: TGTGCCAGCAGCTTGAAGTCCACGTGGGCTGAAGCTTTCTTT; CDR3aa: CASSLKSTWAEAFF
v_gene: TRBV11-2; abundance: -; d_gene: -; j_gene: TRBJ1-6; CDR3nt: TGTGCCAGCAGCTTAGAGGGCCTTTGGGATTCACCCCTCCACTTT; CDR3aa: CASSLEGLWDSPLHF
v_gene: TRBV11-2; abundance: -; d_gene: TRBD2; j_gene: TRBJ2-5; CDR3nt: TGTGCCAGCCGCGGACTAGCGGGGGGGCAAGAGACCCAGTACTTC; CDR3aa: CASRGLAGGQETQYF
v_gene: TRBV11-2; abundance: -; d_gene: TRBD2; j_gene: TRBJ2-7; CDR3nt: TGTGCCAGCAGCTCGGATAGTCTCGGGACTAGCGGGAGTTACGAGCAGTACTTC; CDR3aa: CASSSDSLGTSGSYEQYF
v_gene: TRBV30; abundance: many; d_gene: TRBD1; j_gene: TRBJ1-1; CDR3nt: TGTGCCTGGGGACAGGGGATGAACACTGAAGCTTTCTTT; CDR3aa: CAWGQGMNTEAFF
v_gene: TRBV10-3; abundance: -; d_gene: -; j_gene: TRBJ2-7; CDR3nt: TGTGCCATCAGTGAGCCAGAGAGGGGGTACGGTACCGACGAGCAGTACTTC; CDR3aa: CAISEPERGYGTDEQYF
v_gene: TRBV7-2; abundance: -; d_gene: -; j_gene: TRBJ1-2; CDR3nt: TGTGCCAGCAGCTTAAGCACAGGGCTCTATGGCTACACCTTC; CDR3aa: CASSLSTGLYGYTF
v_gene: TRBV6-5; abundance: -; d_gene: TRBD1; j_gene: TRBJ1-6; CDR3nt: TGTGCCAGCAGTCTCATGGGACAGGGGAATTCACCCCTCCACTTT; CDR3aa: CASSLMGQGNSPLHF
v_gene: TRBV19; abundance: once; d_gene: -; j_gene: TRBJ1-4; CDR3nt: TGTGCCAGTACCGACGGCGTAGGAAAACTGTTTTTT; CDR3aa: CASTDGVGKLFF
v_gene: TRBV5-4; abundance: -; d_gene: -; j_gene: TRBJ2-7; CDR3nt: TGTGCCAGCAGCTTGGGACAAAACTACGAGCAGTACTTC; CDR3aa: CASSLGQNYEQYF
v_gene: TRBV6-5; abundance: -; d_gene: -; j_gene: TRBJ1-5; CDR3nt: TGTGCCAGCAGATCCCCAGGTGGCAATCAGCCCCAGCATTTT; CDR3aa: CASRSPGGNQPQHF
v_gene: TRBV19; abundance: -; d_gene: -; j_gene: TRBJ2-5; CDR3nt: TGTGCCAGTAGTATCAAGACAGAAGAGACCCAGTACTTC; CDR3aa: CASSIKTEETQYF
v_gene: TRBV29-1; abundance: -; d_gene: -; j_gene: TRBJ1-2; CDR3nt: TGCAGCGTTCTTGAGACGGGAAACTATGGCTACACCTTC; CDR3aa: CSVLETGNYGYTF
v_gene: TRBV4-1; abundance: -; d_gene: -; j_gene: TRBJ1-5; CDR3nt: TGCGCCAGCAGCCCAGTCCAGGGAGGTGGAAATCAGCCCCAGCATTTT; CDR3aa: CASSPVQGGGNQPQHF
v_gene: TRBV18; abundance: -; d_gene: -; j_gene: TRBJ2-7; CDR3nt: TGTGCCAGCTCACCAGACTCCTACGAGCAGTACTTC; CDR3aa: CASSPDSYEQYF
v_gene: TRBV10-3; abundance: -; d_gene: -; j_gene: TRBJ2-7; CDR3nt: TGTGCCATCAGTGAGCTCGACGAGGGGCCCTACGAGCAGTACTTC; CDR3aa: CAISELDEGPYEQYF
v_gene: TRBV29-1; abundance: once; d_gene: TRBD1; j_gene: TRBJ2-7; CDR3nt: TGCAGCGCGGCCGGGACAGGGTTCGAGCAGTACTTC; CDR3aa: CSAAGTGFEQYF
v_gene: TRBV27; abundance: once; d_gene: TRBD2; j_gene: TRBJ2-3; CDR3nt: TGTGCCAGCAGTCCACTAGCGGGAGGGACCCTTACAGATACGCAGTATTTT; CDR3aa: CASSPLAGGTLTDTQYF
v_gene: TRBV6-5; abundance: -; d_gene: TRBD2; j_gene: TRBJ2-3; CDR3nt: TGTGCCACAGGGGCTAGCGGGTGGGGGGCAGATACGCAGTATTTT; CDR3aa: CATGASGWGADTQYF
v_gene: TRBV29-1; abundance: -; d_gene: -; j_gene: TRBJ2-3; CDR3nt: TGCAGCGTTGCTGAGGAGGACCAGACGTGGTATTTT; CDR3aa: CSVAEEDQTWYF
v_gene: TRBV29-1; abundance: -; d_gene: -; j_gene: TRBJ1-1; CDR3nt: TGCAGCGCCGGAACGGGGGAGCCTGAAGCTTTCTTT; CDR3aa: CSAGTGEPEAFF
v_gene: TRBV6-5; abundance: once; d_gene: -; j_gene: TRBJ1-2; CDR3nt: TGTGCCAGCAGTTTCACGGACATGGATGTCTATGGCTACACCTTC; CDR3aa: CASSFTDMDVYGYTF
v_gene: TRBV28; abundance: -; d_gene: -; j_gene: TRBJ1-5; CDR3nt: TGTGCCAGCAGTTTATTTGGTCAGCCCCAGCATTTT; CDR3aa: CASSLFGQPQHF
v_gene: TRBV28; abundance: -; d_gene: TRBD2; j_gene: TRBJ2-1; CDR3nt: TGTGCCAGCAGCACACGGACTAGCGGCAGCTCCTACAATGAGCAGTTCTTC; CDR3aa: CASSTRTSGSSYNEQFF
v_gene: TRBV9; abundance: -; d_gene: TRBD2; j_gene: TRBJ2-3; CDR3nt: TGTGCCAGCAGCGAGCCGACTAGCGGGAGTTGGAATACGCAGTATTTT; CDR3aa: CASSEPTSGSWNTQYF
v_gene: TRBV7-8; abundance: -; d_gene: TRBD1; j_gene: TRBJ2-1; CDR3nt: TGTGCCAGCCGCCACCTGGGACAGATGGTCCTGGATGAGCAGTTCTTC; CDR3aa: CASRHLGQMVLDEQFF
v_gene: TRBV7-9; abundance: -; d_gene: -; j_gene: TRBJ2-3; CDR3nt: TGTGCCAGCAGCTTCCCCCCCTTCGATACGCAGTATTTT; CDR3aa: CASSFPPFDTQYF
v_gene: TRBV6-5; abundance: -; d_gene: TRBD2; j_gene: TRBJ2-3; CDR3nt: TGTGCCAGCAGTTACTCTACTAGCGGGAGCCCAGATACGCAGTATTTT; CDR3aa: CASSYSTSGSPDTQYF
v_gene: TRBV19; abundance: -; d_gene: TRBD1; j_gene: TRBJ1-5; CDR3nt: TGTGCCAGTAGTATAGCCTGGGACAGCAATCGGCCCCAGCATTTT; CDR3aa: CASSIAWDSNRPQHF
v_gene: TRBV25-1; abundance: -; d_gene: -; j_gene: TRBJ2-1; CDR3nt: TGTGCCATCTCTAACGGGATTTGGCTGTTCTTC; CDR3aa: CAISNGIWLFF
v_gene: TRBV27; abundance: -; d_gene: -; j_gene: TRBJ1-6; CDR3nt: TGTGCCAGCAGTTTGGGGGGTGTACCCCTCCACTTT; CDR3aa: CASSLGGVPLHF
v_gene: TRBV5-1; abundance: -; d_gene: -; j_gene: TRBJ1-2; CDR3nt: TGCGCCAGCAGCTTAAGCCTGTCTAACTATGGCTACACCTTC; CDR3aa: CASSLSLSNYGYTF
v_gene: TRBV2; abundance: -; d_gene: TRBD2; j_gene: TRBJ2-5; CDR3nt: TGTGCCAGCAAGGAAACGGGGGGGCCAGAGACCCAGTACTTC; CDR3aa: CASKETGGPETQYF
v_gene: TRBV27; abundance: once; d_gene: -; j_gene: TRBJ2-5; CDR3nt: TGTGCCAGCAGCCGTACGGGCTTGGAGACCCAGTACTTC; CDR3aa: CASSRTGLETQYF